This T cell receptor (beta chain) comes out of a study of T cells in Graves' hyperthyroidism and ophthalmopathy. The study, taken as a whole, reports: Blood also held most thyroid clonotypes expanded beyond 0.001.

Ten or more counts support this clonotype. Its target is not known. A patient was excluded if there was uncontrolled infection, other autoimmune disease, pregnancy or lactation. Fresh peripheral blood, roughly 10 ml, was the source of the PBMCs. The V gene end was trimmed by 2 bases and the J gene end by 1 base; junction bases not matched to a gene: 3. This CDR3 contains 15 residues. The germline gives CDR1 SGHAT, CDR2 FQNNGV. RNA transcripts yielded amplified TCR beta CDR3 regions. The HTBI primer set drove a first-round RT-PCR of the TCR CDR3. TCRdb re-analysed the multiplex PCR reads in MiXCR, keeping a single row per CDR3 protein. The table has 300,000 to 400,000 distinct CDR3 sequences, roughly 20% seen once; the top ten hold 49%.

This chain joins TRBV11-2 and TRBJ2-5; 8 nucleotides align to TRBD2. The material sequenced was blood. This sequence originates from a woman aged 45-60 years with Graves' hyperthyroidism. CDR3 sequence (DNA): TGTGCCAGCAGCTTACAAACTAGCGGCCAAGAGACCCAGTACTTC. Its translation: CASSLQTSGQETQYF. Full variable domain (remainder filled in from reference TRBV11-2 and TRBJ2-5): EAGVAQSPRYKIIEKRQSVAFWCNPISGHATLYWYQQILGQGPKLLIQFQNNGVVDDSQLPKDRFSAERLKGVDSTLKIQPAKLEDSAVYLCASSLQTSGQETQYFGPGTRLLVL.